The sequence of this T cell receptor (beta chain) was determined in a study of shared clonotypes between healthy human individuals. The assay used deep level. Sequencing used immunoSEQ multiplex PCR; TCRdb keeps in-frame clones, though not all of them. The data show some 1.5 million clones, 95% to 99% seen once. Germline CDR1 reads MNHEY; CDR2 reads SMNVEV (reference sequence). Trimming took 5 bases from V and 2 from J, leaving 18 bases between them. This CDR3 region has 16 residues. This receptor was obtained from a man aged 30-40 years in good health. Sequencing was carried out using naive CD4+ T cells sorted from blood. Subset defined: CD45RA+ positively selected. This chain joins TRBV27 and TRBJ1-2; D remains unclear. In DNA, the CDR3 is TGTGCCAGCAGTCCGACTCCGGACGGGAAGAACTATGGCTACACCTTC. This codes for CASSPTPDGKNYGYTF.